The T cell receptor beta chain under discussion was sequenced for a study of blood T cell repertoires in COVID-19. About the research overall: Donors in the United States, Italy and Spain gave samples during acute or convalescent COVID-19. T cells, B-cell-depleted T cells, or PBMCs provided the cDNA or gDNA that served as material.

Under the authors' procedure: Nucleated cell number was recorded as an estimate derived from reference gene primer amplification. Only in-frame clones appear in the TCRdb table, and some are missing; sequencing was by immunoSEQ multiplex PCR. The V and J calls and the clone size are those of that table, but D and trimming were determined from the DNA. The data hold about 200,000 clones, with 75% to 90% observed a single time. Participants' reported clinical history set cohort assignment. Input material: PBMCs or T cells enriched from blood (not recorded which). The receptor comes from a young man who had recovered from COVID-19.

CDR3 DNA: TGTGCCAGCAGCTTGTACGGGGGGGCAAGAAATGAGCAGTTCTTC. Amino acids: CASSLYGGARNEQFF. The genes are TRBV5-6 and TRBJ2-1; TRBD2 matches at 8 bases. The ends lost 1 base at V and 7 bases at J; junction bases unmatched: 7. CDR3 length equals 15 residues. CDR1 SGHDT and CDR2 YYEEEE come from the germline V gene. The variable domain in full, with the rest retrieved from reference TRBV5-6 and TRBJ2-1, is DAGVTQSPTHLIKTRGQQVTLRCSPKSGHDTVSWYQQALGQGPQFIFQYYEEEERQRGNFPDRFSGHQFPNYSSELNVNALLLGDSALYLCASSLYGGARNEQFFGPGTRLTVL.